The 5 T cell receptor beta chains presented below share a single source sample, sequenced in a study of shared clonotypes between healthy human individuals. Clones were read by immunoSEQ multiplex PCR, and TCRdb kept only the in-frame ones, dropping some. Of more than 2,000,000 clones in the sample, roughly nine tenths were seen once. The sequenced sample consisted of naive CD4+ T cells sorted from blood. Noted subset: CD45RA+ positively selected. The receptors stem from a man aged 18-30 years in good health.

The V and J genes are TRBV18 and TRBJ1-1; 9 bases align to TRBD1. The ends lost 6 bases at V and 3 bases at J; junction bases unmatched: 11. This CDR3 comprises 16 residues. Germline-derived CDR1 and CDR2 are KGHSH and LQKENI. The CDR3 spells CASSFTGGAPDTEAFF. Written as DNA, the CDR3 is TGTGCCAGCTCGTTTACAGGGGGCGCCCCGGACACTGAAGCTTTCTTT.

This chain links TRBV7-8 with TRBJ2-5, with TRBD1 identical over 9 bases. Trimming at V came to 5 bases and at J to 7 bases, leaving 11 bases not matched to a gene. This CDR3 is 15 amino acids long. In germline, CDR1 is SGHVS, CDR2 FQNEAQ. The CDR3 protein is CASSPTGGEVRTQYF. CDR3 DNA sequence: TGTGCCAGCAGCCCCACAGGGGGCGAGGTTCGGACCCAGTACTTC.

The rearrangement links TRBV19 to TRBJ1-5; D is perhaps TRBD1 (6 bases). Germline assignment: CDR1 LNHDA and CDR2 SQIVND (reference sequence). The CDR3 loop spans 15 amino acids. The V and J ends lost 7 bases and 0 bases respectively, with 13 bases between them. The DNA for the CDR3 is TGTGCCAGTACTCCCGGGACACATAGCAATCAGCCCCAGCATTTT. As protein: CASTPGTHSNQPQHF.

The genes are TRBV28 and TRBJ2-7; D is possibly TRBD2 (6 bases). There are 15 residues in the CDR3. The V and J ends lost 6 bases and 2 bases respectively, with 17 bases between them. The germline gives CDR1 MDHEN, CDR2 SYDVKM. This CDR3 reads CASSARERTTYEQYF. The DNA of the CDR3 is TGTGCCAGCAGCGCTCGGGAGCGGACTACCTACGAGCAGTACTTC. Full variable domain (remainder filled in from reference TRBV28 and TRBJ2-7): DVKVTQSSRYLVKRTGEKVFLECVQDMDHENMFWYRQDPGLGLRLIYFSYDVKMKEKGDIPEGYSVSREKKERFSLILESASTNQTSMYLCASSARERTTYEQYFGPGTRLTVT.

In DNA form, the CDR3 reads TGTGCCAGCAGCGCCCGACAGGGGATTAGTGAAAAACTGTTTTTT. It specifies CASSARQGISEKLFF. V usage is TRBV9 and J usage is TRBJ1-4; 8 bases are a match to TRBD1. CDR3 length: 15 residues. Germline CDR1 reads SGDLS; CDR2 reads YYNGEE. Trimming removed 3 bases from V and 7 bases from J; junction bases left unmatched: 8.